These 10 T cell receptor beta chains originate from one sample sequenced in a study of blood T cell repertoires in COVID-19. Generated by immunoSEQ multiplex PCR, the TCRdb table keeps only in-frame clones and is missing some. The sample holds 310,000 or so clones; approximately 93% are singletons and the top ten take over 2%. The sample taken for sequencing was peripheral blood. These receptors all stem from a woman younger than 45 with COVID-19, enrolled during active disease.

This chain links TRBV4-1 with TRBJ1-6; TRBD1 is a possible D gene (5 bases). CDR1 is MGHRA, CDR2 YSYEKL, per germline. This CDR3 is 16 amino acids long. Trimming took 4 bases from V and 4 from J, leaving 14 bases between them. CDR3 amino acids: CASSPPGGLYNSPLHF. The CDR3 DNA follows: TGCGCCAGCAGCCCTCCGGGGGGATTGTATAATTCACCCCTCCACTTT.

The chain uses TRBV9 and TRBJ2-4, with D uncertain. The CDR3 length is 12 residues. The ends were cut back, 3 bases at V and 10 bases at J, with 11 bases in the middle. Germline V gives CDR1 SGDLS, CDR2 YYNGEE. This chain's CDR3 is CASSAPDTIQYF. The CDR3 bases are TGTGCCAGCAGCGCACCCGACACAATTCAGTACTTC.

The gene calls are TRBV12-3 or TRBV12-4 and TRBJ2-5, with 9 nucleotides matching TRBD1. V lost 6 bases and J lost 1; bases outside the gene matches: 0. CDR3 length: 13 residues. CDR3 DNA sequence: TGTGCCAGCAGGGGACAGGGCCAAGAGACCCAGTACTTC. This translates into CASRGQGQETQYF.

This clone appeared a single time. CDR3 in DNA: TGTGCCAGTAGCGGTTGGCAGGGGACCTCTGGAAACACCATATATTTT. It translates to CASSGWQGTSGNTIYF. The rearrangement joins TRBV19 to TRBJ1-3, with D possibly TRBD1 on 6 matching bases. This CDR3 has 16 residues. V lost 6 bases and J lost 0, with 15 bases in between. CDR1 is LNHDA and CDR2 is SQIVND in the germline V gene (reference sequence). Together with reference TRBV19 and TRBJ1-3, the CDR3 gives the full variable domain: DGGITQSPKYLFRKEGQNVTLSCEQNLNHDAMYWYRQDPGQGLRLIYYSQIVNDFQKGDIAEGYSVSREKKESFPLTVTSAQKNPTAFYLCASSGWQGTSGNTIYFGEGSWLTVV.

The rearrangement joins TRBV5-8 to TRBJ1-5, with 8 bases fitting TRBD1. CDR1 and CDR2 from the germline V gene are SGHTS and YDEGEE. CDR3 length: 17 residues. The V gene end was trimmed by 4 bases and the J gene end by 1 base; junction bases not matched to a gene: 10. CDR3 amino acids: CASSATRGLGSNQPQHF. DNA for the CDR3: TGTGCCAGCAGCGCGACCAGGGGGCTTGGGAGCAATCAGCCCCAGCATTTT.

This chain connects TRBV7-9 to TRBJ2-7; 11 positions agree with TRBD2. Germline V gives CDR1 SEHNR, CDR2 FQNEAQ (reference sequence). The CDR3 sequence is 16 residues long. V gave up 6 bases and J gave up 2 bases; unmatched junction bases: 9. The CDR3 DNA reads TGTGCCAGCAGTCCTAATAGCGGGAGGGCCGCCTACGAGCAGTACTTC. Translation gives CASSPNSGRAAYEQYF.

In regard to this clone: Other DNA sequences within the sample encode an identical CDR3. This chain uses TRBV9 with TRBJ1-2; the D is unclear. Trimming took off 0 bases at V and 2 bases at J, with 5 bases between the two ends. The CDR3 has 13 residues. The germline CDR1 and CDR2 sequences are SGDLS and YYNGEE. The CDR3: CASSVDRNYGYTF. In nucleotides, the CDR3 is TGTGCCAGCAGCGTAGATCGGAACTATGGCTACACCTTC.

This clone was detected once. The chain is built from TRBV30 and TRBJ1-2; D is uncertain. V was cut by 2 bases and J by 7 bases, with 14 bases left in between. In germline, CDR1 is GTSNPN, CDR2 SVGIG (reference sequence). The CDR3 runs 13 residues. In nucleotides, the CDR3 is TGTGCCTGGAGTAGCGAGGGAGCGGTTGGCTACACCTTC. Translating it yields CAWSSEGAVGYTF.

The J gene is TRBJ1-2, the V gene TRBV11-2; D may be TRBD1 (6 bases). Trimming pared 2 bases from V and 0 bases from J, leaving 10 bases between. Germline CDR1 SGHAT, CDR2 FQNNGV. The CDR3 spans 15 residues. DNA for the CDR3: TGTGCCAGCAGCTTAAGACAGGATGCTAACTATGGCTACACCTTC. This gives the protein CASSLRQDANYGYTF.

V usage is TRBV25-1 and J usage is TRBJ1-2, with TRBD1 matching 8 bases. Looked up from germline, CDR1 is MGHDK and CDR2 is SYGVNS. This CDR3 has 18 residues. Trimming took 0 bases from V and 6 from J; bases not matched to a gene: 15. Here the CDR3 reads CASSEYFQGASTAHGYTF. The CDR3 DNA follows: TGTGCCAGCAGTGAATACTTCCAGGGGGCGTCCACTGCGCATGGCTACACCTTC.